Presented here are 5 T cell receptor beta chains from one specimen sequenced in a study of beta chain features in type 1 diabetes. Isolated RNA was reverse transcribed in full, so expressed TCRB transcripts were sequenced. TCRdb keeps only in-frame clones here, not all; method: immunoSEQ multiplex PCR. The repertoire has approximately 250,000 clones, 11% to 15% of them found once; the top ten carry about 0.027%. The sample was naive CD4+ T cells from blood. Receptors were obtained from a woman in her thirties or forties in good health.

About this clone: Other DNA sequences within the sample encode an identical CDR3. CDR3 sequence (DNA): TGCGCCAGCAGCTTGTTGGGAGATACTGAAGCTTTCTTT. Translated, it gives CASSLLGDTEAFF. The chain has TRBV5-1 and TRBJ1-1; D is ambiguous. This CDR3 has 13 amino acids. The ends were cut back, 1 base at V and 5 bases at J, with 9 bases in the middle. Germline CDR1 and CDR2: SGHRS and YFSETQ.

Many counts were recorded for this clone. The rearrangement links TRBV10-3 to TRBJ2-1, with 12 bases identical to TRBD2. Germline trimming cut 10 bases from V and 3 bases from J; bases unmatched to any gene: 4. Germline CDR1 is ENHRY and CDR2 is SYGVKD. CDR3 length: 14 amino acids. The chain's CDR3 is CASRTSGDYNEQFF. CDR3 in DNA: TGTGCCAGCCGGACTAGCGGGGACTACAATGAGCAGTTCTTC.

CDR3 sequence: CASDSGPGQLYGYTF. CDR3 bases: TGTGCCAGCGACAGCGGACCGGGACAGCTCTATGGCTACACCTTC. This chain links TRBV2 with TRBJ1-2; TRBD1 matches 7 bases. The CDR3 is made up of 15 amino acids. Losses at the gene ends were 8 bases for V and 4 bases for J; bases not matched to a gene: 13. The germline V gene has CDR1 SNHLY and CDR2 FYNNEI.

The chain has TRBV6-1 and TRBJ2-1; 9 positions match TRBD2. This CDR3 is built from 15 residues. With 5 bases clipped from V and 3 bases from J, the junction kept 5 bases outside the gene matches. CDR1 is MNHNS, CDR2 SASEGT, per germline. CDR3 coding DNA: TGTGCCAGCAGTTTAAGCGGGGGGCACTACAATGAGCAGTTCTTC. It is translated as CASSLSGGHYNEQFF.

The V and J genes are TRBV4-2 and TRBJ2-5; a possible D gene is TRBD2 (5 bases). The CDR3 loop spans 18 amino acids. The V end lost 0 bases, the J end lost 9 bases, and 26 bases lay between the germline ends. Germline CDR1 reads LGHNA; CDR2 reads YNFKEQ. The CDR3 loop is CASSQEVGGLAIVRAQYF. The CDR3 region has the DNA TGTGCCAGCAGCCAAGAGGTCGGCGGGTTAGCAATCGTTCGGGCCCAGTACTTC.